These 20 T cell receptor beta chains were all obtained from the same sample, sequenced in a study of T cell responses to AZD1222 COVID-19 vaccine. Profiling relied on immunoSEQ multiplex PCR, and the TCRdb table lists in-frame clones only, not all of them. In the table there are around 130,000 clones, around 84% of which are singletons. The sequenced sample was peripheral blood, obtained on day 0 of AZD1222 vaccination. These receptors originate from an adult in good health.

This CDR3 is CATSDRSWGNTGELFF. In DNA form, the CDR3 reads TGTGCCACCAGTGACCGTTCCTGGGGGAACACCGGGGAGCTGTTTTTT. The genes are TRBV24-1 and TRBJ2-2; D not certain. The CDR3 totals 16 residues. V was pared by 4 bases and J by 1 base, with 12 bases between. Germline V gene data show CDR1 as KGHDR and CDR2 as SFDVKD.

The genes are TRBV28 and TRBJ1-4; D is possibly TRBD1 (6 bases). V lost 8 bases, J lost 5 bases, and 12 bases lay in between. CDR1 and CDR2 (germline): MDHEN, SYDVKM. This CDR3 has 13 amino acids. CDR3 region: CASVTGGNEKLFF. CDR3 nucleotide sequence: TGTGCCAGCGTGACAGGAGGAAATGAAAAACTGTTTTTT. Full variable domain (outside the CDR3, taken from reference TRBV28 and TRBJ1-4): DVKVTQSSRYLVKRTGEKVFLECVQDMDHENMFWYRQDPGLGLRLIYFSYDVKMKEKGDIPEGYSVSREKKERFSLILESASTNQTSMYLCASVTGGNEKLFFGSGTQLSVL.

Comments on this clone: Other DNA variants within this sample encode the same CDR3. The genes are TRBV12-3 or TRBV12-4 and TRBJ1-2, with a weak D call TRBD1 (6 bases). With 3 bases removed from V and 2 bases from J, the gap between germline ends came to 7 bases. The CDR3 covers 13 residues. The CDR3 here is CASSFGQNYGYTF. The DNA of the CDR3 is TGTGCCAGCAGTTTTGGACAGAACTATGGCTACACCTTC.

V and J are TRBV27 and TRBJ1-3; D is unresolved. Germline CDR1 MNHEY, CDR2 SMNVEV (reference sequence). Trimming took 6 bases from V and 0 from J, leaving 6 bases between them. There are 13 residues in the CDR3. This CDR3 reads CASRGNSGNTIYF. In nucleotides, the CDR3 is TGTGCCAGCAGGGGGAACTCTGGAAACACCATATATTTT.

The genes are TRBV30 and TRBJ2-6, with D perhaps matching TRBD1 (6 bases). The CDR3 contains 17 residues. Germline CDR1 reads GTSNPN; CDR2 reads SVGIG (reference sequence). The ends were cut back, 3 bases at V and 2 bases at J, with 17 bases in the middle. For the CDR3, the DNA is TGTGCCTGGAGCCATACAGGGTTGGTAGCTGGGGCCAACGTCCTGACTTTC. The encoded protein is CAWSHTGLVAGANVLTF.

V and J are TRBV7-6 and TRBJ2-3; 12 bases are shared with TRBD2. Germline assignment: CDR1 SGHVS and CDR2 FNYEAQ. The junction had 12 bases not matched to a gene; V was cut back by 5 bases and J by 3 bases. The length of the CDR3 is 18 residues. The CDR3 DNA is TGTGCCAGCAGCCGTTCCGGTACTAGCGGGGGGTGGACAGATACGCAGTATTTT. Protein: CASSRSGTSGGWTDTQYF.

V gene TRBV5-4 combines with J gene TRBJ1-1; D might be TRBD1 (6 bases). The germline V gene has CDR1 SGHNT and CDR2 YYREEE (reference sequence). V was clipped by 0 bases and J by 5 bases, with 11 bases between them. The CDR3 covers 14 residues. CDR3 DNA: TGTGCCAGCAGCTTGGTTGAGGGGGGGACTGAAGCTTTCTTT. Encoded protein: CASSLVEGGTEAFF.

This sequence joins TRBV29-1 and TRBJ1-1, with 10 nucleotides matching TRBD1. J gave up 0 bases and V 6 bases, and 7 bases lay outside the gene matches. The CDR3 is 15 residues long. Germline V lookup: CDR1 SQVTM, CDR2 ANQGSEA. The CDR3 sequence: CSVDPGQGMNTEAFF. The CDR3, as DNA: TGCAGCGTAGACCCGGGACAGGGGATGAACACTGAAGCTTTCTTT.

The V call is TRBV13, the J call TRBJ2-7; 12 bases align to TRBD2. The CDR3 runs 15 residues. Germline V CDR1 and CDR2: PRHDT, FYEKMQ (reference sequence). J was trimmed by 4 bases and V by 4 bases; bases with no gene match: 5. The CDR3 DNA sequence: TGTGCCAGCAGCTCCCTCCTAGCGGGAGGGTACGAGCAGTACTTC. Its protein product is CASSSLLAGGYEQYF.

This rearrangement joins TRBV5-4 to TRBJ1-4; 11 bases are shared with TRBD1. Germline V gene data show CDR1 as SGHNT and CDR2 as YYREEE (reference sequence). The CDR3 runs to 14 residues. V shed 4 bases and J 8 bases; nucleotides not matched to a gene: 4. The CDR3: CASSRTGGREKLFF. Written as DNA, the CDR3 is TGTGCCAGCAGCAGGACAGGGGGCCGGGAAAAACTGTTTTTT. Complete variable domain (other parts from reference TRBV5-4 and TRBJ1-4): ETGVTQSPTHLIKTRGQQVTLRCSSQSGHNTVSWYQQALGQGPQFIFQYYREEENGRGNFPPRFSGLQFPNYSSELNVNALELDDSALYLCASSRTGGREKLFFGSGTQLSVL.

The DNA of the CDR3 is TGTGCCAGCAGTACAGGGGGCAACGGGGAGCTGTTTTTT. This encodes CASSTGGNGELFF. The V call is TRBV28, the J call TRBJ2-2, with 9 bases matching TRBD1. This CDR3 is built from 13 residues. Germline lookup yields CDR1 MDHEN and CDR2 SYDVKM. V dropped 5 bases and J dropped 7; count of bases not matched to a gene: 2.

This chain connects TRBV7-2 to TRBJ2-7, with 7 nucleotides matching TRBD2. The CDR3 extends over 14 amino acids. The germline CDR1 and CDR2 sequences are SGHTA and FQGNSA. Trimming at V came to 2 bases and at J to 2 bases, leaving 3 bases not matched to a gene. CDR3 sequence (DNA): TGTGCCAGCAGCTTACAGCGGGGAACCTACGAGCAGTACTTC. Translating it yields CASSLQRGTYEQYF.

The V gene is TRBV6-5, the J gene TRBJ2-7; either TRBD1 or TRBD2 may fit D (5 bases each). V dropped 6 bases and J dropped 3 bases, with 18 bases sitting between them. Germline V CDR1 and CDR2: MNHEY, SVGAGI. This CDR3 region has 15 residues. CDR3 in DNA: TGTGCCAGCAGCAGCGAGGGGTCCGTTTACTACGAGCAGTACTTC. This gives the protein CASSSEGSVYYEQYF.

The genes are TRBV7-3 and TRBJ2-5, with D possibly being TRBD2 (5 bases). The CDR3 sequence is 13 residues long. In germline, CDR1 is SGHTA, CDR2 FQGTGA. Trimming removed 6 bases from V and 4 bases from J, with 12 bases in between. The CDR3 loop reads CASSYREGETQYF. CDR3 in DNA: TGTGCCAGCAGTTATCGGGAAGGAGAGACCCAGTACTTC.

This sequence joins TRBV5-1 and TRBJ2-3, with D tentatively TRBD1 (6 bases). Germline V gene sequence: CDR1 SGHRS, CDR2 YFSETQ. Trimming removed 1 base from V and 7 bases from J, with 10 bases in between. The CDR3 is 13 amino acids. CDR3 protein: CASSLNRENTQYF. The DNA of the CDR3 is TGCGCCAGCAGCTTGAACAGGGAAAATACGCAGTATTTT.

CDR3 in DNA: TGTGCCAGCAGCTCCCACTGGGGAGGAATTACAGATACGCAGTATTTT. Translated, it gives CASSSHWGGITDTQYF. V is TRBV7-9 and J is TRBJ2-3; TRBD2 is a possible D gene (6 bases). V lost 4 bases and J 3 bases, leaving 17 bases between the germline ends. This CDR3 has 16 residues. Per the germline V gene, CDR1 is SEHNR and CDR2 is FQNEAQ (reference sequence).

This clone was observed a few times. The rearrangement links TRBV7-9 to TRBJ2-7; no reliable D call. V lost 5 bases and J 4 bases, leaving 6 bases between the germline ends. Per the germline V gene, CDR1 is SEHNR and CDR2 is FQNEAQ (reference sequence). CDR3 length equals 11 residues. The CDR3 is CASSPVYEQYF. The CDR3 region has the DNA TGTGCCAGCAGCCCTGTTTACGAGCAGTACTTC.

This sequence joins TRBV2 and TRBJ2-1; 8 positions agree with TRBD2. Germline loops: CDR1 SNHLY, CDR2 FYNNEI. Trimming at V came to 6 bases and at J to 7 bases, leaving 11 bases not matched to a gene. The CDR3 spans 15 residues. The CDR3 DNA follows: TGTGCCAGCAGGCCCGCCGGGACTAGAGGGAATGAGCAGTTCTTC. Protein product: CASRPAGTRGNEQFF.

There are a few counts of this clone. The gene calls are TRBV29-1 and TRBJ2-7, with D perhaps matching TRBD1 (7 bases). The CDR3 totals 17 residues. Per the germline V gene, CDR1 is SQVTM and CDR2 is ANQGSEA. V was shortened by 4 bases and J by 0 bases, with 22 bases between the two germline ends. The CDR3 spells CSVAGGTATGGSYEQYF. DNA for the CDR3: TGCAGCGTTGCTGGAGGGACAGCGACCGGAGGCTCCTACGAGCAGTACTTC.

This chain uses TRBV5-4 with TRBJ1-2; D unresolved. This CDR3 contains 16 residues. Germline V gene sequence: CDR1 SGHNT, CDR2 YYREEE (reference sequence). The ends were cut back, 3 bases at V and 4 bases at J, with 19 bases in the middle. CDR3 DNA: TGTGCCAGCAGCTCAAAGGACGGAGTGGGGTTCTATGGCTACACCTTC. Protein product: CASSSKDGVGFYGYTF.